This TCR beta chain derives from a study of shared clonotypes between healthy human individuals (dated by TCRdb to 2020 to 2021). Study-level background: The cohort comprised a couple of women and a few men aged 18 to 49 years. To increase sequencing depth and limit assay-specific biases, different laboratories used diverse techniques to prepare libraries and sequence TCR repertoires. For each donor, CD4 naive and CD4 memory were each given three plates, CD8 naive was given two plates, and CD8 memory was given one plate. Each donor's leukapheresis produced roughly between roughly 0.85 and 9.5 billion PBMCs. To estimate repertoire size and how much clonotype sharing occurs between individuals, the study deeply sequenced the blood TCR repertoires of about five healthy adults. The research as a whole found: Naive subsets generally had larger estimated clonotype richness than memory subsets did. Because the study included a small number of donors, the genetic and exposure-history diversity represented was limited. Incomplete sequencing was indicated by rarefaction of sorted-subset datasets, despite the large sequencing depth. Based on pairwise subsampling, the degree of clonotype sharing among donors was expected to be affected by sequencing depth. Sampling was restricted to blood, and TCR repertoires in tissues likely differ from the TCR repertoires found in blood. Compared with non-shared clonotypes, clonotypes shared by all four sorted-subset donors had higher generation probabilities. When a few donors were compared, the shared fraction of clonotypes was about 5% for naive CD4, roughly 3.4% for naive CD8, 2.3% for memory CD4, and roughly 0.4% for memory CD8.

The germline V gene (reference sequence) yields LNHNV for CDR1 and YYDKDF for CDR2. The CDR3 spans 16 residues, from the cysteine through the phenylalanine. The entry retains the CDR3 DNA only, 48 bases that are in frame from base 1. Germline trimming amounts to 2 bases on V and 5 bases on J, with 7 as the count of junction bases outside the gene matches. Using the deep immunoSEQ assay, TCR CDR3 regions were amplified from genomic DNA by multiplex PCR. Extracted genomic DNA from each cell subset was spread evenly across all wells of several immunoSEQ 96-well plates, with each plate serving as a replicate. For sorted subsets, around 200 ng genomic DNA, equal to 25,000 to 35,000 T cell genomes, was loaded into each replicate PCR. Purified libraries were measured with a Qubit 3.0 fluorometer, size-checked on a Bioanalyzer 2100, and measured again with the KAPA Library Quantification kit. A separate single-read 150-cycle Illumina NextSeq 550 flow cell was used to sequence each immunoSEQ 96-well plate. As for how the authors treated the data: Because only junctional sequences without quality scores were contained in the immunoSEQ output, filtering matching that applied to full-length reads could not be performed. To assign V/J genes and CDR3, sequences were annotated against IMGT germline references using PyIR, a Python wrapper for IgBLAST v1.9. Reads were removed for weak V/J assignments (E-value above 1e-6), missing CDR3, stop codons, out-of-frame junctions, or ambiguous translated residues. V3J clonotypes were defined as sequences sharing the same inferred V gene, J gene, and CDR3 amino acid sequence. Percentage overlap between repertoires was calculated by dividing the number of shared unique clonotypes by the size of the smaller repertoire. Repertoire richness was assessed with RTK rarefaction, the Chao1 estimator, and Recon v2.1 estimates of unobserved clonotypes. Generation probabilities were computed with OLGA for all TCRbeta clonotypes obtained by the gDNA method from several donors. The table comes from immuneACCESS by way of TCRdb, which keeps in-frame sequences with V and J called. Part of the clones is missing from these tables; in studies checked, under half for an unresolved V gene and the rest for unknown reasons. Clone size and V and J calls were adopted from that table, with D and trimming inferred from the DNA. Recorded for this sample are 1.4 million or so clones; approximately 98.5% of them occurred a single time. Of the sample, around 0.33% is held by the ten largest clones.

The donors were healthy, HIV-negative adults with no recently reported acute infections or vaccinations. Only Caucasian adults living in Nashville, Tennessee, USA were represented among the donors. CD4+ T cells were enriched through magnetic negative selection, after which naive cells were positively selected on CD45RA and the remaining negative fraction served as the memory subset. After blood collection by leukapheresis, PBMCs were isolated using Ficoll-Histopaque density gradient centrifugation and then cryopreserved in the vapor phase of liquid nitrogen. Analytical flow cytometry was used to check the purity and quantity of every magnetically sorted T cell population. From each sorted fraction, genomic DNA was isolated and quantified by UV absorbance on a Nanodrop 2000c. Remarks on this clone: Its recognized antigen is unknown. One base away there is no much larger clone; base qualities are not given.

The sequence joins TRBV15 to TRBJ1-5, with 9 junctional bases fitting TRBD1. The specimen was naive CD4+ T cells sorted from blood. Taken with the paper, the label for cell subset or site translates to: CD45RA+ positively selected. This TCR was sampled from a man under 40 in good health. CDR3 reads: CATSRPGTGSHQPQHF. The base sequence is TGTGCCACCAGCAGACCCGGGACAGGGAGTCATCAGCCCCAGCATTTT.